This entry concerns a single T cell receptor beta chain. What it recognizes is unknown. A much larger clone is a single base away; this may be a read error. cDNA specific to TCR beta was made from 500 ng of total RNA, with a constant-region primer employed for priming. Slightly modified ARM-PCR served as the procedure for the TCR beta libraries. These libraries came from three rounds of nested multiplex PCR. The first two PCR rounds used TRBV1-TRBV30 primers with a Cbeta primer, roughly 10 cycles each. One entry per CDR3 protein, called by TCRdb with MiXCR from the multiplex PCR reads. There are a few hundred thousand distinct CDR3 sequences in the sample; almost 60% occur only once, and over 15% lies in the top ten. Germline DNA was also extracted, while the blood RNA originated from unsorted whole blood. The data were obtained in a study of tumor-infiltrating lymphocytes in primary liver carcinoma.

Study-wide points: It was in tumors, not blood, that the top-250-clone fraction was significantly higher (p = 0.039).

CDR1 is MNHNY, CDR2 SVGAGI, per germline (reference sequence). The CDR3 spans 11 residues. Deletions cut 7 bases from V and 6 bases from J, with 9 bases between. The clonotype originates from a woman in her twenties or thirties with primary liver carcinoma and hepatitis B virus infection. This rearrangement joins TRBV6-6 to TRBJ1-2; no definite D call. Material for sequencing was peripheral blood. The CDR3 protein is CASTRTHGYTF. DNA of the CDR3: TGTGCCAGCACGAGGACCCATGGCTACACCTTC.